The 16 T cell receptor beta chains given below trace back to one sample, sequenced in a study of blood T cell repertoires in COVID-19. Some clones are missing from TCRdb's copy, which holds only in-frame ones; the method was immunoSEQ multiplex PCR. The repertoire holds around 160,000 clones, with 80% as singletons. Sequencing was done on a sample of peripheral blood. Source of these receptors: a man between 60 and 70 years old with active or convalescent COVID-19.

In this sample, this clone turned up once. The chain links TRBV5-1 to TRBJ2-1, with 8 nucleotides matching TRBD2. Germline trimming cut 7 bases from V and 5 bases from J; bases unmatched to any gene: 14. This CDR3 region has 16 residues. Germline CDR1 SGHRS, CDR2 YFSETQ. The CDR3 protein is CASEDLAAGGHNEQFF. Here the CDR3 DNA reads TGCGCCAGCGAGGATTTGGCGGCGGGAGGACACAATGAGCAGTTCTTC.

The chain is built from TRBV24-1 and TRBJ1-5; 12 bases are shared with TRBD1. CDR1 and CDR2 from the germline V gene are KGHDR and SFDVKD. The ends lost 3 bases at V and 9 bases at J; junction bases unmatched: 8. There are 16 residues in the CDR3. The CDR3 here is CATSDPGTGGLGPQHF. The CDR3 nucleotides read TGTGCCACCAGTGATCCCGGGACAGGGGGCTTGGGGCCCCAGCATTTT.

The J gene is TRBJ2-7, the V gene TRBV27; no clear D gene. This CDR3 comprises 13 residues. Germline V gene data show CDR1 as MNHEY and CDR2 as SMNVEV (reference sequence). The V end was cut by 5 bases, the J end by 4 bases, with 12 bases between. CDR3 protein: CASSQIGHYEQYF. CDR3 bases: TGTGCCAGCAGTCAAATTGGGCATTACGAGCAGTACTTC.

The rearrangement joins TRBV28 to TRBJ2-7; no firm D call. The V gene lost 5 bases and the J gene lost 4 bases, with 6 bases spanning the gap. This CDR3 region has 11 residues. In germline, CDR1 is MDHEN, CDR2 SYDVKM. For the CDR3, the DNA is TGTGCCAGCAGTCTTCGTTACGAGCAGTACTTC. Translating gives CASSLRYEQYF. The full variable domain, with the rest looked up from reference TRBV28 and TRBJ2-7, is DVKVTQSSRYLVKRTGEKVFLECVQDMDHENMFWYRQDPGLGLRLIYFSYDVKMKEKGDIPEGYSVSREKKERFSLILESASTNQTSMYLCASSLRYEQYFGPGTRLTVT.

This chain uses TRBV5-1 with TRBJ1-1; no definite D call. The CDR3 contains 15 residues. With 1 base removed from V and 3 bases from J, the gap between germline ends came to 13 bases. The germline CDR1 and CDR2 sequences are SGHRS and YFSETQ. The CDR3 spells CASSLSPGGHTEAFF. The CDR3 DNA reads as TGCGCCAGCAGCTTGTCTCCGGGAGGTCACACTGAAGCTTTCTTT.

This clone was picked up a small number of times. The V call is TRBV7-6, the J call TRBJ1-5; 9 bases align to TRBD1. With 5 bases clipped from V and 3 bases from J, the junction kept 5 bases outside the gene matches. The germline V gene encodes CDR1 SGHVS and CDR2 FNYEAQ. There are 15 residues in the CDR3. CDR3 residues: CASSLGQGFNQPQHF. In DNA form, the CDR3 reads TGTGCCAGCAGCCTGGGACAGGGCTTCAATCAGCCCCAGCATTTT.

This clone has just a few counts. CDR3 bases: TGTGCCAGCAGCTGGGAGTTCTCTGGAAACACCATATATTTT. Translated, it gives CASSWEFSGNTIYF. This chain links TRBV5-6 with TRBJ1-3; D ambiguous. CDR1 is SGHDT, CDR2 YYEEEE, per germline. This CDR3 spans 14 amino acids. V was trimmed by 3 bases and J by 0 bases, leaving 7 bases between them.

CDR3 loop: CATGQGGQPQHF. The CDR3 DNA reads as TGTGCCACCGGACAGGGCGGTCAGCCCCAGCATTTT. V usage is TRBV24-1 and J usage is TRBJ1-5; 8 bases align to TRBD1. Per germline, CDR1 KGHDR and CDR2 SFDVKD. The CDR3 is 12 amino acids. V lost 9 bases, J lost 6 bases, and 3 bases stayed unmatched.

V gene TRBV24-1 combines with J gene TRBJ1-5, with 7 bases fitting TRBD1. The germline CDR1 and CDR2 sequences are KGHDR and SFDVKD. The junction had 3 bases not matched to a gene; V was cut back by 6 bases and J by 5 bases. The CDR3 sequence is 13 residues long. The CDR3 nucleotides are TGTGCCACCAGTACAGGGGCCCATCAGCCCCAGCATTTT. It yields the protein CATSTGAHQPQHF.

In its sample, this clone was seen once. The V call is TRBV18, the J call TRBJ2-2; 7 nucleotides match TRBD1. Germline V gene data show CDR1 as KGHSH and CDR2 as LQKENI. The ends lost 5 bases at V and 6 bases at J; junction bases unmatched: 3. This CDR3 is 13 amino acids long. The CDR3 loop is CASSSDRAGELFF. In nucleotides, the CDR3 is TGTGCCAGCTCATCAGACAGGGCCGGGGAGCTGTTTTTT.

Remarks on this clone: Since a much larger clone is just one base distant, this may be a read error. This rearrangement joins TRBV7-2 to TRBJ2-1; 14 positions agree with TRBD2. The CDR3 has 15 residues. Germline CDR1 reads SGHTA; CDR2 reads FQGNSA. With V trimmed by 4 bases and J by 5 bases, 1 base remained unmatched. The CDR3 protein is CASSSGLAGDNEQFF. The DNA for the CDR3 is TGTGCCAGCAGCTCGGGACTAGCGGGAGACAATGAGCAGTTCTTC. The full variable domain, its missing parts supplied by reference TRBV7-2 and TRBJ2-1, is GAGVSQSPSNKVTEKGKDVELRCDPISGHTALYWYRQSLGQGLEFLIYFQGNSAPDKSGLPSDRFSAERTGGSVSTLTIQRTQQEDSAVYLCASSSGLAGDNEQFFGPGTRLTVL.

In its sample, this clone was seen a few times. The chain combines TRBV19 with TRBJ1-2, with D possibly matching TRBD1 (5 bases). The length of the CDR3 is 14 residues. V was trimmed by 3 bases and J by 4 bases, leaving 12 bases between them. Germline loops: CDR1 LNHDA, CDR2 SQIVND (reference sequence). DNA of the CDR3: TGTGCCAGTAGTATCTCAGACAGAACCTATGGCTACACCTTC. Residues: CASSISDRTYGYTF.

This clone appeared a single time. This chain links TRBV9 with TRBJ2-2, with D tentatively TRBD1 (6 bases). V lost 4 bases and J 4 bases, leaving 20 bases between the germline ends. This CDR3 region has 17 residues. Germline V lookup: CDR1 SGDLS, CDR2 YYNGEE. This CDR3 reads CASSTPPRGHPTGELFF. In nucleotides, the CDR3 is TGTGCCAGCAGCACCCCCCCGAGGGGACACCCCACCGGGGAGCTGTTTTTT.

J is TRBJ1-1 and V is TRBV5-4; D unresolved. Germline CDR1 reads SGHNT; CDR2 reads YYREEE (reference sequence). V was clipped by 3 bases and J by 0 bases, with 12 bases between them. This CDR3 has 15 residues. CDR3 protein: CASSSGGQLNTEAFF. CDR3 sequence (DNA): TGTGCCAGCAGCTCGGGCGGGCAGTTGAACACTGAAGCTTTCTTT.

This sequence joins TRBV10-3 and TRBJ2-5, with D maybe TRBD1 (5 bases). V was trimmed by 2 bases and J by 3 bases, leaving 13 bases between them. Per germline, CDR1 ENHRY and CDR2 SYGVKD. This CDR3 contains 15 residues. The DNA of the CDR3 is TGTGCCATCAGTGAGGGGCCAGGGTTGGAAGAGACCCAGTACTTC. Translated, it gives CAISEGPGLEETQYF.

V is TRBV10-3 and J is TRBJ2-1, with 9 nucleotides matching TRBD1. After removal of 11 bases from V and 6 bases from J, the junction contained 5 bases not matched to a gene. Germline V lookup: CDR1 ENHRY, CDR2 SYGVKD. The CDR3 sequence is 12 residues long. CDR3 loop: CASGQGGNEQFF. Written as DNA, the CDR3 is TGTGCCTCGGGACAGGGCGGCAATGAGCAGTTCTTC.